Given below is one TCR beta chain in context. Its antigen is still unknown. No clone much larger than this one lies a single base away; base qualities are absent. The roughly 39 donors, aged about 6 to 95 years, were systemically healthy Caucasian individuals from Russia. Each donor gave 8 to 10 milliliters of peripheral blood, drawn into EDTA-treated Vacutainer tubes. Ficoll-Paque density-gradient centrifugation was used to isolate PBMCs, with at least 7 million per sample. Trizol reagent was used to extract total RNA from the PBMCs, yielding at least 5 micrograms per sample. For every donor, flow cytometry on a PBMC aliquot measured the percentage of naive CD45RAhigh/CD27high T cells. This entry belongs to a study of blood T cells in healthy people across ages (dated by TCRdb to the mid-2010s). A note on the overall study: In model experiments, roughly one uniquely barcoded TCR beta cDNA molecule per two T cells was captured by template switching. The donors were split into four age groups: young (average 16 years), middle-aged (39), aged (roughly 68) and long-lived (under 85). Using the same blood draw, the study looked at two additional independent replicas of 1 million unique cDNA reads for two donors, one aged 18 to 30 and the other aged 80 or older. Donors of different ages were randomly distributed across sequencing lanes to avoid experimental bias. The study measured age-related changes in TCR beta repertoire diversity using deep sequencing normalized with unique cDNA molecular identifiers. Points the paper makes about the study in general: Because donor CMV infection status was unknown, age-related changes in expanded clonotypes were potentially confounded. Compared with the aged group, the long-lived group had more naive CD4+ T cells, fewer expanded clones and increased TCR diversity, a pattern suggesting age selection. Observed TCR beta diversity per million T cells fell roughly linearly with age, and a significant reduction was already apparent by age around 40. Observed TCR beta diversity correlated strongly with the percentage of naive T cells measured by flow cytometry. Because profiling used bulk unsorted PBMCs, naive and antigen-experienced compartments could not be compared conclusively. Estimates of total diversity based on one million sequenced T cells were regarded as lower bounds and as underestimates.

The method behind the library was 5' RACE. The second PCR ran for about 7 to 11 cycles and used a J-beta primer mix along with a sample-barcoded 5' primer. Each TCR beta cDNA molecule received a unique molecular identifier from a template-switch 5' adaptor carrying 12 random nucleotides. Each sample yielded at least 3 million CDR3-containing paired-end reads. The Mint cDNA synthesis kit, primed by a TRBC-specific oligonucleotide, was used to synthesize first-strand cDNA from all RNA. Following uracil-DNA glycosylase treatment, a first 18-cycle PCR with universal primers M1SS and BC2_uni_R was performed on all cDNA. Turning to the authors' computational methods: For normalization, 1 million high-quality reads were randomly selected from each sample, with every read carrying a distinct molecular identifier. Instead of being binned into consensus sequences, reads with shared molecular identifiers were discarded. MiTCR, with a Q25 quality threshold and the strictest error-elimination algorithm, was used for CDR3 identification, clonotype clustering and error correction. A nonparametric unseen species model with Euler transformation was used to estimate lower-bound total TCR beta diversity. TCRdb passed the public sequencing reads through fastp at Q25 and MiXCR, retaining productive beta sequences. Every entry covers one CDR3 protein and lists the most common genes and DNA from its rows. What appears here as the V and J calls and clone size reflects TCRdb's work, not the paper's. The sample contains 1.8 million or so distinct CDR3 sequences, about two fifths of them found a single time. The ten top clones hold about 23% of the sample.

The CDR3 runs 14 residues from the cysteine to the phenylalanine. The kept DNA is CDR3 alone, 42 bases in frame from the first base. The trim is 5 bases for V and 1 base for J, with a gap of 10 bases between the germline ends. Taken from the germline V gene, the CDR1 and CDR2 loops are KGHDR and SFDVKD. The sample was blood. The receptor chain draws on TRBV24-1 and TRBJ2-5; the best D guess is TRBD2, with 6 bases matching. This sequence originates from a human donor in good health. This receptor has the CDR3 CATSVGGIQETQYF. The sequenced DNA is TGTGCCACCAGTGTAGGAGGGATCCAAGAGACCCAGTACTTC.